This T cell receptor (beta chain) was identified during a study of blood T cell repertoires in COVID-19. Study in general: Samples representing acute and convalescent COVID-19 were sourced from the United States, Italy and Spain.

Authors' data handling: Reference gene primer amplification yielded estimated nucleated cell counts. Assay used: immunoSEQ multiplex PCR; TCRdb lists only in-frame clones, some missing. V, J and clone size derive from that table, while D and trimming were established from the DNA sequence. The table records some 95,000 clones, 70% to 90% of them present only once. The sequencing input was peripheral blood. This sequence originates from a man between 65 and 85 years old with acute or convalescent COVID-19.

CDR3 nucleotide sequence: TGTGCCAGCAGTACATTAAGCGGGGGCCCCTACAATGAGCAGTTCTTC. Amino acids: CASSTLSGGPYNEQFF. The rearrangement uses TRBV6-2 or TRBV6-3 and TRBJ2-1; 8 bases line up with TRBD2. The CDR3 runs to 16 residues. Trimming at V came to 5 bases and at J to 2 bases, leaving 8 bases not matched to a gene. Germline assignment: CDR1 MNHEY and CDR2 SVGEGT.